Included here is one TCR beta chain sequence, with context. Its antigen is not identified. Method: immunoSEQ multiplex PCR; TCRdb's copy keeps in-frame clones and lacks some. The repertoire holds around 2.5 million clones, 90% to 95% seen once, with about 0.38% in the top ten. Trimming took off 5 bases at V and 5 bases at J, with 8 bases between the two ends. The CDR3 totals 12 residues. The germline V gene has CDR1 SGHTA and CDR2 FQGNSA. This sample was included in a study of shared clonotypes between healthy human individuals. The wider study: Three men and a couple of women, aged 18 to 49, were donors. Study observations and caveats: Among the subsets, naive ones generally showed larger estimated richness than memory ones.

The source is a man aged 18 to 30 in good health. Some clones in this sample may be carry-over from other donors' samples. The chain is built from TRBV7-2 and TRBJ2-3; D unclear. Input material: naive CD4+ T cells from PBMCs. Subset here: CD45RA+ positively selected. The CDR3 nucleotides read TGTGCCAGCAGCCAACAAGAAGATACGCAGTATTTT. Translated, it gives CASSQQEDTQYF.